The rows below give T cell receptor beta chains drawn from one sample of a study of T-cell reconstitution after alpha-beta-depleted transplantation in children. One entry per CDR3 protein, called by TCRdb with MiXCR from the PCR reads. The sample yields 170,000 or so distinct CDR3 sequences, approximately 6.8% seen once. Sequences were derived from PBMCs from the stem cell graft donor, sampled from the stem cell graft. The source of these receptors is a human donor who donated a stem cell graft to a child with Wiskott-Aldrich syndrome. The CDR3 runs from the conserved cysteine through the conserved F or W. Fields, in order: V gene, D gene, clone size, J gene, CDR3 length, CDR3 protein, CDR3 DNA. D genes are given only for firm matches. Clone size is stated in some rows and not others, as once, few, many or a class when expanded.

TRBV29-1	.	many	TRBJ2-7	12	CSVWDDAYEQYF	TGCAGCGTTTGGGATGATGCGTACGAGCAGTACTTC
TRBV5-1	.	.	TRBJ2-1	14	CASSIFLADNEQFF	TGCGCCAGCAGCATTTTTTTAGCAGACAATGAGCAGTTCTTC
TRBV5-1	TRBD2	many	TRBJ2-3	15	CASSLLSGQTDTQYF	TGCGCCAGCAGCTTGCTTAGCGGGCAAACAGATACGCAGTATTTT
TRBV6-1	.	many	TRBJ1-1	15	CASSGPVDSGTEAFF	TGTGCCAGCAGTGGCCCCGTGGATTCGGGGACTGAAGCTTTCTTT
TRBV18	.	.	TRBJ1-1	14	CASSPYTENTEAFF	TGTGCCAGCTCACCGTATACGGAGAACACTGAAGCTTTCTTT
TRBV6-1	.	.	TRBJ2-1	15	CASSGQGIPYNEQFF	TGTGCCAGCAGTGGGCAGGGGATCCCCTACAATGAGCAGTTCTTC
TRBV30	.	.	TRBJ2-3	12	CAWSVSVNTQYF	TGTGCCTGGAGTGTAAGCGTTAATACGCAGTATTTT
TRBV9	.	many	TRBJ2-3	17	CASSSWRGPSSPDTQYF	TGTGCCAGCAGCTCATGGCGCGGACCCAGCAGCCCCGATACGCAGTATTTT
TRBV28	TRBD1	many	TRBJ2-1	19	CASSLGDRSITSSYNEQFF	TGTGCCAGCAGTTTAGGGGACAGGTCGATCACCAGCTCCTACAATGAGCAGTTCTTC
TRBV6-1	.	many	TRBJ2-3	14	CASSLDSTTDTQYF	TGTGCCAGCAGCCTAGACTCAACCACAGATACGCAGTATTTT
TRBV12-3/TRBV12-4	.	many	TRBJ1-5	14	CASSQARIAQPQHF	TGTGCCAGCAGCCAAGCGAGGATCGCGCAGCCCCAGCATTTT
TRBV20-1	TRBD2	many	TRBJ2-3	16	CSARVTSGSIRDTQYF	TGCAGTGCTAGAGTGACCAGCGGGAGTATTAGGGATACGCAGTATTTT
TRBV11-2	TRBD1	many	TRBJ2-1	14	CASSLGATGGEQFF	TGTGCCAGCAGCTTAGGCGCGACAGGGGGAGAGCAGTTCTTC
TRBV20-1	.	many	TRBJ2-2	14	CSAFDRSNTGELFF	TGCAGTGCTTTTGACAGGTCGAACACCGGGGAGCTGTTTTTT
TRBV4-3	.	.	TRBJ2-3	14	CASSQGGGADTQYF	TGCGCCAGCAGCCAAGGAGGCGGGGCAGATACGCAGTATTTT